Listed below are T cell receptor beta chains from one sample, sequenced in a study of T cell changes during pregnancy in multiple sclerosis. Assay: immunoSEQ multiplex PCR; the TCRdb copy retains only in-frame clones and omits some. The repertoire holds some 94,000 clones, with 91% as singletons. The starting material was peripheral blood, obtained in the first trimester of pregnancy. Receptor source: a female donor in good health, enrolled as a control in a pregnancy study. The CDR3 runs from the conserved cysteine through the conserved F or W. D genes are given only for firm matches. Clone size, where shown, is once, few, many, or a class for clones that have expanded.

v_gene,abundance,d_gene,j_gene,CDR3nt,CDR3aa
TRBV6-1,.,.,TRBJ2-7,TGTGCCAGCAGTGAATGGGACTTGCGGGGCGAGCAGTACTTC,CASSEWDLRGEQYF
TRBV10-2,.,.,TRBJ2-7,TGCGCCAGCAGTGACCTTTCAACCCCGGTCTACGAGCAGTACTTC,CASSDLSTPVYEQYF
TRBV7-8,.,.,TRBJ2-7,TGTGCCAGCAGCTTAGGGGCAGGGGCCCCCTACGAGCAGTACTTC,CASSLGAGAPYEQYF
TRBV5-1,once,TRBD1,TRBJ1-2,TGCGCCAGCAGCTTGGTAGGACAGGGGATGAGTGGCTACACCTTC,CASSLVGQGMSGYTF
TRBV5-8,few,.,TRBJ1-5,TGTGCCAGCAGCTTGAACAGCGACAGTCAGCCCCAGCATTTT,CASSLNSDSQPQHF
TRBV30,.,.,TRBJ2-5,TGTGCCTGGACCCTAAACCAGGGGATCCAAGAGACCCAGTACTTC,CAWTLNQGIQETQYF
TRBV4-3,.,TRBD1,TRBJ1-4,TGCGCCAGCAGCTTATGGGACAGGGATAATGAAAAACTGTTTTTT,CASSLWDRDNEKLFF
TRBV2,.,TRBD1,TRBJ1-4,TGTGCCAGCAGTCGACAGGGGTCCGGTAATGAAAAACTGTTTTTT,CASSRQGSGNEKLFF
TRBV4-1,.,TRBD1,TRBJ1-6,TGCGCCAGCAGCCAAGCTGGACAGGGAATGAATTCACCCCTCCACTTT,CASSQAGQGMNSPLHF
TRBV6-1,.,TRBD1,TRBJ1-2,TGTGCCAGCAGTCGAGACAGGGCGGATGGCTACACCTTC,CASSRDRADGYTF
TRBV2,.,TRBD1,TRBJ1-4,TGTGCCAGCAGTGGGCAGGGGGCAACTAATGAAAAACTGTTTTTT,CASSGQGATNEKLFF
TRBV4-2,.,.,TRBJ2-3,TGTGCCAGCAGCCAAGGGAGGGTCAGCCAAATCGCAGATACGCAGTATTTT,CASSQGRVSQIADTQYF
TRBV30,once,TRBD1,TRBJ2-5,TGTGCCTGGAGCGGGACAGGGACAAAGACCCAGTACTTC,CAWSGTGTKTQYF
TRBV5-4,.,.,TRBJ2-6,TGTGCCAGCAGCTTGGGAACAGCCGGGGCCAACGTCCTGACTTTC,CASSLGTAGANVLTF
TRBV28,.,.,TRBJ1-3,TGTGCCAGCAGGACAGGTTCCTCTGGAAACACCATATATTTT,CASRTGSSGNTIYF
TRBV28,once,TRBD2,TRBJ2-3,TGTGCCAGCAGTTCGGCGGGGGGGCCGGGAGATACGCAGTATTTT,CASSSAGGPGDTQYF
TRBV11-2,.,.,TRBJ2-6,TGTGCCAGCAGTCCACAGGACGGGCCCTCCTCTGGGGCCAACGTCCTGACTTTC,CASSPQDGPSSGANVLTF
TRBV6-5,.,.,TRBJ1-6,TGTGCCAGCAGTTACTCTCGGAGCAATTCACCCCTCCACTTT,CASSYSRSNSPLHF
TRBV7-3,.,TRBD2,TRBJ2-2,TGTGCCAGCAGCTGGGCGGGGGAGACCACCGGGGAGCTGTTTTTT,CASSWAGETTGELFF
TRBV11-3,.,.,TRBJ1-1,TGTGCCAGCAGCTTAGAAATACAAAGTGAAGCTTTCTTT,CASSLEIQSEAFF
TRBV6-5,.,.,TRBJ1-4,TGTGCCAGCAGTTACTCGGCAGCTAATGAAAAACTGTTTTTT,CASSYSAANEKLFF
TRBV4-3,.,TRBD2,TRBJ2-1,TGCGCCAGCAGCCAAGATCTGGGCGGGGGGGCAGTCATACAAGATGAGCAGTTCTTC,CASSQDLGGGAVIQDEQFF
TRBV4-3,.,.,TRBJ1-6,TGCGCCAGCAGCCAAGGGACAGCTAATTCACCCCTCCACTTT,CASSQGTANSPLHF
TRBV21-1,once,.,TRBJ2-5,TGTGCCACGGGGGGACAGGCGGAGACCCAGTACTTC,CATGGQAETQYF
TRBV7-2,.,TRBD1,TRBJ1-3,TGTGCCAGCAGCACGTTGACAGGGGGCTCGAGAAACACCATATATTTT,CASSTLTGGSRNTIYF
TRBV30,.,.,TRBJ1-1,TGTGCCTGGAGACTGGGGGGGGTGAACACTGAAGCTTTCTTT,CAWRLGGVNTEAFF
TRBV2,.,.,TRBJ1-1,TGTGCCAGCGTAGATGAGTTCGCACTGAACACTGAAGCTTTCTTT,CASVDEFALNTEAFF
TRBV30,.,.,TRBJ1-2,TGTGCCTGGAGAAACTCAGGAATCCTGACCTTCTATGGCTACACCTTC,CAWRNSGILTFYGYTF
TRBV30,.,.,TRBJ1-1,TGTGCCTGGACCCGCAGCACTGAAGCTTTCTTT,CAWTRSTEAFF
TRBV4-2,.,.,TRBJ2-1,TGTGCCAGCAGCCACCCAACTAGGTCAGCCTACAATGAGCAGTTCTTC,CASSHPTRSAYNEQFF
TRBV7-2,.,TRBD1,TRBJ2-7,TGTGCCAGCAGCTTAGATCCGGGACAGGGGTACGAGCAGTACTTC,CASSLDPGQGYEQYF
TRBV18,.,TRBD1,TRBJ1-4,TGTGCCACCCACACAGGGGTGGGCGAAAAACTGTTTTTT,CATHTGVGEKLFF
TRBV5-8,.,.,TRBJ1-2,TGTGCCAGCAGCCTGGATAGTTTATATGGCTACACCTTC,CASSLDSLYGYTF
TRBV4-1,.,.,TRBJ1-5,TGCGCCAGCAGCCAGGCCCGGGGGGACGGTCAGCCCCAGCATTTT,CASSQARGDGQPQHF
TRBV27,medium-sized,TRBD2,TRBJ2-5,TGTGCCAGCAGGGAGCGGGGGGGGATCGGAGAGACCCAGTACTTC,CASRERGGIGETQYF
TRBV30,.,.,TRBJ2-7,TGTGCCTGGAGCCCACGGGGAGGTTACTACGAGCAGTACTTC,CAWSPRGGYYEQYF
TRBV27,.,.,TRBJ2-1,TGTGCCAGCAGTTTACGGTCCTACAATGAGCAGTTCTTC,CASSLRSYNEQFF
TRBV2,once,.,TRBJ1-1,TGTGCCGACCAGGGCGTCCTGAACACTGAAGCTTTCTTT,CADQGVLNTEAFF
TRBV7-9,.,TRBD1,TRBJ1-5,TGTGCCAGCAGCCCGGACAGGGGGCGGCAGCCCCAGCATTTT,CASSPDRGRQPQHF
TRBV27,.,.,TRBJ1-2,TGTGCCAGCAGGTACCCCAGCGGGGCCTTCTATGGCTACACCTTC,CASRYPSGAFYGYTF
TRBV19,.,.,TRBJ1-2,TGTGCCAGTAGTATTTCCGGGACATTGAGCTACACCTTC,CASSISGTLSYTF
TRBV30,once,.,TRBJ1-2,TGTGCCTGGAGTTCTCAGGGTAACTATGGCTACACCTTC,CAWSSQGNYGYTF
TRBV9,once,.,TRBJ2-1,TGTGCCAGCAGCCCCCAGGGCAATGAGCAGTTCTTC,CASSPQGNEQFF
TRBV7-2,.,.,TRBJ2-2,TGTGCCAGCAGCACTTACAGGGAAGCGAACACCGGGGAGCTGTTTTTT,CASSTYREANTGELFF
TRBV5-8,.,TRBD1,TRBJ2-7,TGTGCCCTATCCACAGGGGGAGGACCCTACGAGCAGTACTTC,CALSTGGGPYEQYF
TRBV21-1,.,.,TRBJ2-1,TGTGCCAGCAGCAAAGGGAGGGGTTACAATGAGCAGTTCTTC,CASSKGRGYNEQFF
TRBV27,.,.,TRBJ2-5,TGTGCCAGCACCCGGACACCTAAAGAGACCCAGTACTTC,CASTRTPKETQYF
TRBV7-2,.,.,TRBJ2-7,TGTGCCAGCAATTCCCTAATCTCTGGCGAGCAGTACTTC,CASNSLISGEQYF
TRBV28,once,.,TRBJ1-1,TGTGCCAGCAGTCTCCCATTAATGCTACCCGGAACAGGCACTGAAGCTTTCTTT,CASSLPLMLPGTGTEAFF
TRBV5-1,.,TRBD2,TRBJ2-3,TGCGCCAGCAGCTTTTCTAGCGGGGGGCGGGATACGCAGTATTTT,CASSFSSGGRDTQYF
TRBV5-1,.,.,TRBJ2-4,TGCGCCAGCAGCTTGGGACTTTTGGGGGCCAAAAACATTCAGTGCTTC,CASSLGLLGAKNIQCF
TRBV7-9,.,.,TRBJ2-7,TGTGCCAGCAGCCCCCCCGAAGGAGCCACCATCTACGAGCAGTACTTC,CASSPPEGATIYEQYF
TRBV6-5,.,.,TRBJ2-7,TGTGCCAGCAGTTACTCAGGCCAGGGGTTCCCCTACGAGCAGTACTTC,CASSYSGQGFPYEQYF
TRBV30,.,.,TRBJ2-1,TGTGCCTGGAATATCGGTCACAATGAGCAGTTCTTC,CAWNIGHNEQFF
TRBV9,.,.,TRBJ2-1,TGTGCCAGCAGCGTAGGAAATAGCCTCGTAAATGAGCAGTTCTTC,CASSVGNSLVNEQFF